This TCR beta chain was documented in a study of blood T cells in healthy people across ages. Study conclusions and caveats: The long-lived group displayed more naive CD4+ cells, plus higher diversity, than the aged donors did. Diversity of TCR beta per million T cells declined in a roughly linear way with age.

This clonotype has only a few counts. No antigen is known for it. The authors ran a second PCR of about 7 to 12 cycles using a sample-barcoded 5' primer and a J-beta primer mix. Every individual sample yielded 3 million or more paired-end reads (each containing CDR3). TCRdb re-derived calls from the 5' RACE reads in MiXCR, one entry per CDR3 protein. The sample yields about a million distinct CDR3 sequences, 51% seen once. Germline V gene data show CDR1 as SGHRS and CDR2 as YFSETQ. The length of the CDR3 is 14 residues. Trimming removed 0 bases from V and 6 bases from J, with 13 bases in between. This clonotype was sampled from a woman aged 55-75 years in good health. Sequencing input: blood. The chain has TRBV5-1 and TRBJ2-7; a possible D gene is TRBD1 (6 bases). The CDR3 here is CASSLDRVSGEQYF. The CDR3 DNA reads TGCGCCAGCAGCTTGGACAGGGTTTCGGGCGAGCAGTACTTC.